The rows below give T cell receptor beta chains drawn from one sample of a study of cytomegalovirus exposure and HLA in healthy donors. Clones were sequenced by immunoSEQ multiplex PCR, and TCRdb holds only the in-frame ones, with some missing. Of around 130,000 clones in the sample, around 9% were seen once. What was sequenced was PBMCs. These receptors were taken from a middle-aged man in good health and CMV-seronegative. The conserved cysteine and the conserved F or W are not part of the CDR3 here. Fields, in order: J gene, V gene, CDR3 protein.

TRBJ1-1	TRBV19	ASSVESGMNTEAF
TRBJ1-4	TRBV4-1	ASSRPGDTNEKLF
TRBJ1-5	TRBV5-6	ASSNNRGDSNQPQH
TRBJ2-7	TRBV11-1	ASSLARQGTAYEQY
TRBJ2-3	TRBV6-5	ASSTTGPGGDTQY
TRBJ2-1	TRBV18	ASSPTLSGSYNEQF
TRBJ1-4	TRBV5-6	ASSLGGPNEKLF
TRBJ1-6	TRBV14	ASSQGRENSPLH
TRBJ2-5	TRBV15	ATSRDISTSGVQETQY
TRBJ2-3	TRBV7-6	ASSFVAGGDTQY
TRBJ1-2	TRBV28	ASSLTSGTGGGYT
TRBJ2-1	TRBV9	ASSVGTSILNEQF
TRBJ1-1	TRBV4-3	ASSQDPGIHMNTGAF
TRBJ1-5	TRBV18	ASSPPGWTGQGPQH
TRBJ2-2	TRBV5-1	ASSLAVAGANTGELF
TRBJ1-5	TRBV6-6	ASSYSPVNQPQH
TRBJ2-3	TRBV4-1	ASSHGTSGDDTQY
TRBJ1-2	TRBV6-6	ASSLGAGSNYGYT
TRBJ1-1	TRBV9	ASSEGDTGGTEAF
TRBJ2-2	TRBV7-2	ASSLVRGGGTGELF
TRBJ2-2	TRBV19	ASSIKAYRGAV
TRBJ2-6	TRBV6-5	ASSSRETGANVLT
TRBJ2-1	TRBV29-1	STRQGQVTNEQF
TRBJ1-6	TRBV15	ATSREPSGRTPLH
TRBJ1-2	TRBV19	ASSIVGGPYGYT
TRBJ2-3	TRBV7-2	ASSTSSGGAIDTQY
TRBJ1-5	TRBV10-3	AISGGGQPQH
TRBJ2-3	TRBV4-3	ASSQATSGGPDTQY
TRBJ1-1	TRBV4-1	ASSQGTAEAF
TRBJ2-7	TRBV7-2	ASSVGQGAYEQY
TRBJ1-6	TRBV10-3	AGSREYNSPLH
TRBJ1-2	TRBV5-1	ASSLNSASSANYGYT
TRBJ1-3	TRBV2	ASSDDSSSGNTIY
TRBJ2-7	TRBV25-1	ASSLGGSTYEQY
TRBJ2-1	TRBV27	ASSLWSGGGYNEQF
TRBJ1-2	TRBV5-6	ASSGDSVYGYT